One sample yielded the 27 T cell receptor beta chains listed below, sequenced in a study of graft-versus-host responses after intestinal transplantation. The repertoire was sequenced with immunoSEQ multiplex PCR; TCRdb's copy has only in-frame clones and lacks some. The sample carries some 40,000 clones, roughly 90% recorded once. Sample: PBMCs, taken 524 days after transplant. The receptor source for this set is a human patient who received an intestinal transplant, so some T cells may come from the graft donor.

V is TRBV19 and J is TRBJ2-3, with D perhaps matching TRBD1 (6 bases). V was clipped by 6 bases and J by 0 bases, with 10 bases between them. The CDR3 runs 14 residues. Germline V lookup: CDR1 LNHDA, CDR2 SQIVND (reference sequence). The CDR3, as DNA: TGTGCCAGTAGAGGGGACATAAGCACAGATACGCAGTATTTT. Protein sequence: CASRGDISTDTQYF.

The gene calls are TRBV2 and TRBJ2-4, with D possibly being TRBD1 (8 bases). The CDR3 is 15 amino acids. Germline CDR1 and CDR2: SNHLY and FYNNEI. The germline V and J ends were trimmed by 1 base and 9 bases, with 16 bases remaining between them. The CDR3 region is CASSEGHRGGAIQYF. CDR3 sequence (DNA): TGTGCCAGCAGTGAAGGACACAGGGGGGGAGCCATTCAGTACTTC.

This chain joins TRBV30 and TRBJ1-1; perhaps TRBD1 as D (5 bases). CDR1 and CDR2 (germline): GTSNPN, SVGIG (reference sequence). Trimming removed 0 bases from V and 5 bases from J, with 19 bases in between. This CDR3 comprises 16 residues. CDR3 coding DNA: TGTGCCTGGAGTGTACTCGACCCAGGGCCGGGGACTGAAGCTTTCTTT. Amino acids: CAWSVLDPGPGTEAFF.

The gene calls are TRBV19 and TRBJ1-1; possible D gene TRBD1, 5 bases. CDR1 LNHDA and CDR2 SQIVND come from the germline V gene (reference sequence). The CDR3 has 14 amino acids. With 3 bases removed from V and 1 base from J, the gap between germline ends came to 9 bases. The CDR3 DNA sequence: TGTGCCAGTAGTATTGGGCAGGGGAACACTGAAGCTTTCTTT. As protein: CASSIGQGNTEAFF.

The rearrangement joins TRBV28 to TRBJ1-1; D is uncertain. The CDR3 loop spans 13 amino acids. V was pared by 2 bases and J by 4 bases, with 8 bases between. Germline values: CDR1 MDHEN, CDR2 SYDVKM. The CDR3 DNA is TGTGCCAGCAGTTTAGTCGGACCCACTGAAGCTTTCTTT. It yields the protein CASSLVGPTEAFF.

This clone was observed a single time. V gene TRBV18 combines with J gene TRBJ2-2; D might be TRBD1 (6 bases). V shed 1 base and J shed 1 base, with 7 bases lying between them. The CDR3 covers 15 residues. The germline V gene encodes CDR1 KGHSH and CDR2 LQKENI. CDR3 protein: CASSPLGQNTGELFF. CDR3 in DNA: TGTGCCAGCTCACCACTGGGACAGAACACCGGGGAGCTGTTTTTT.

The CDR3, as DNA: TGTGCCAGCAGCCAAGCCTACGAGCAGTACTTC. It translates to CASSQAYEQYF. The V gene is TRBV14, the J gene TRBJ2-7; D unresolved. The CDR3 sequence is 11 residues long. Germline V gene data show CDR1 as SGHDN and CDR2 as FVKESK. V dropped 1 base and J dropped 2 bases, with 0 bases sitting between them. Filled out from reference TRBV14 and TRBJ2-7, the complete variable domain reads EAGVTQFPSHSVIEKGQTVTLRCDPISGHDNLYWYRRVMGKEIKFLLHFVKESKQDESGMPNNRFLAERTGGTYSTLKVQPAELEDSGVYFCASSQAYEQYFGPGTRLTVT.

The chain is built from TRBV11-2 and TRBJ2-7, with D perhaps TRBD2 (6 bases). Trimming cost V 1 base and J 0 bases, with 10 bases left between them. Looked up from germline, CDR1 is SGHAT and CDR2 is FQNNGV. The CDR3 covers 15 residues. The DNA for the CDR3 is TGTGCCAGCAGCTTAGTCGGGGGAAGCTCCTACGAGCAGTACTTC. This gives the protein CASSLVGGSSYEQYF.

The chain uses TRBV27 and TRBJ2-2; a weak D match, TRBD2 (6 bases). Trimming pared 0 bases from V and 5 bases from J, leaving 13 bases between. This CDR3 comprises 16 residues. The V gene's germline CDR1 is MNHEY and CDR2 SMNVEV (reference sequence). Here the CDR3 reads CASSLSPRAGTGELFF. CDR3 sequence (DNA): TGTGCCAGCAGTTTATCTCCCAGGGCGGGGACCGGGGAGCTGTTTTTT.

This clone was counted only a few times. This chain connects TRBV30 to TRBJ1-1; D gene ambiguous. V lost 3 bases, J lost 3 bases, and 11 bases lay in between. The CDR3 contains 13 residues. Germline-derived CDR1 and CDR2 are GTSNPN and SVGIG (reference sequence). CDR3 nucleotides: TGTGCCTGGAGAGAACGCCGGGACACTGAAGCTTTCTTT. Protein: CAWRERRDTEAFF.

This chain links TRBV19 with TRBJ2-7, with D possibly matching TRBD2 (5 bases). The CDR3 extends over 14 amino acids. In germline, CDR1 is LNHDA, CDR2 SQIVND (reference sequence). The germline V and J ends were trimmed by 2 bases and 2 bases, with 10 bases remaining between them. CDR3 amino acids: CASSISADPYEQYF. CDR3 DNA: TGTGCCAGTAGTATATCAGCGGACCCCTACGAGCAGTACTTC. Filled out from reference TRBV19 and TRBJ2-7, the complete variable domain reads DGGITQSPKYLFRKEGQNVTLSCEQNLNHDAMYWYRQDPGQGLRLIYYSQIVNDFQKGDIAEGYSVSREKKESFPLTVTSAQKNPTAFYLCASSISADPYEQYFGPGTRLTVT.

With respect to this clone: Other DNA sequences within the sample encode an identical CDR3. The rearrangement joins TRBV18 to TRBJ2-3; TRBD1 or TRBD2 may be the D gene (5 bases each). This CDR3 spans 13 amino acids. Deletions cut 2 bases from V and 3 bases from J, with 6 bases between. CDR1 and CDR2 from the germline V gene are KGHSH and LQKENI. The CDR3 DNA is TGTGCCAGCTCACCAGAGGGGACAGATACGCAGTATTTT. Its translation: CASSPEGTDTQYF.

This clone was recorded only once. This chain links TRBV5-4 with TRBJ1-1; 7 bases are shared with TRBD1. V lost 1 base and J lost 6; bases outside the gene matches: 3. The CDR3 spans 13 residues. Germline V gene lookup returns CDR1 SGHNT and CDR2 YYREEE (reference sequence). Written as DNA, the CDR3 is TGTGCCAGCAGCTTGCAGGGGGTATCTGAAGCTTTCTTT. Translating gives CASSLQGVSEAFF.

This clone was seen just once. The genes are TRBV21-1 and TRBJ2-7; the D call in the table, TRBD2, was not verified against the DNA. TRBV21-1 is termed a pseudogene. The CDR3 covers 12 residues. The chain's CDR3 is CASSNPFYEQYF. The CDR3 DNA reads as TGTGCCAGCAGCAACCCTTTCTACGAGCAGTACTTC.

This clone was seen a single time. This chain uses TRBV28 with TRBJ2-3; 10 bases are shared with TRBD2. Losses at the gene ends were 6 bases for V and 0 bases for J; bases not matched to a gene: 18. The CDR3 sequence is 20 residues long. From germline, CDR1 is MDHEN and CDR2 SYDVKM. The CDR3 is CASSTWTSGDTDPSTDTQYF. For the CDR3, the DNA is TGTGCCAGCAGCACTTGGACTAGCGGAGATACCGACCCGAGCACAGATACGCAGTATTTT.

This clone was recorded once. The chain employs TRBV9 and TRBJ2-3; D unclear. With 3 bases removed from V and 2 bases from J, the gap between germline ends came to 7 bases. The CDR3 totals 13 residues. Germline V gene data show CDR1 as SGDLS and CDR2 as YYNGEE. CDR3 DNA: TGTGCCAGCAGCGACCAAATCACAGATACGCAGTATTTT. It translates to CASSDQITDTQYF. The variable domain in full, completed from reference TRBV9 and TRBJ2-3, reads DSGVTQTPKHLITATGQRVTLRCSPRSGDLSVYWYQQSLDQGLQFLIQYYNGEERAKGNILERFSAQQFPDLHSELNLSSLELGDSALYFCASSDQITDTQYFGPGTRLTVL.

This chain connects TRBV11-3 to TRBJ1-1; no definite D call. Trimming took off 5 bases at V and 4 bases at J, with 17 bases between the two ends. The CDR3 runs 15 residues. Germline loops: CDR1 SGHNT, CDR2 YENEEA. The CDR3 bases are TGTGCCAGCAGCCCCTCGGCGGGGATGGGCACTGAAGCTTTCTTT. It codes for CASSPSAGMGTEAFF. Full variable domain (outside the CDR3, taken from reference TRBV11-3 and TRBJ1-1): EAGVVQSPRYKIIEKKQPVAFWCNPISGHNTLYWYLQNLGQGPELLIRYENEEAVDDSQLPKDRFSAERLKGVDSTLKIQPAELGDSAVYLCASSPSAGMGTEAFFGQGTRLTVV.

The V gene is TRBV7-3, the J gene TRBJ2-7; D might be TRBD2 (5 bases). The CDR3 covers 15 residues. Looked up from germline, CDR1 is SGHTA and CDR2 is FQGTGA. V lost 5 bases to trimming and J lost 3 bases, with 17 bases between them. CDR3 coding DNA: TGTGCCAGCAGCCCCCGGACTGGAGACATCTACGAGCAGTACTTC. Protein: CASSPRTGDIYEQYF.

CDR3 nucleotide sequence: TGTGCCAGCTCACCAAGGGGGCGAGAGACCCAGTACTTC. It encodes CASSPRGRETQYF. J is TRBJ2-5 and V is TRBV18, with TRBD1 identical over 7 bases. After removal of 2 bases from V and 4 bases from J, the junction contained 1 base not matched to a gene. Germline V CDR1 and CDR2: KGHSH, LQKENI. The CDR3 extends over 13 amino acids.

This clone appeared once. V is TRBV9 and J is TRBJ1-4, with unresolved D. The CDR3 contains 15 residues. The V and J ends lost 3 bases and 0 bases respectively, with 9 bases between them. Germline V gene lookup returns CDR1 SGDLS and CDR2 YYNGEE. The CDR3 DNA reads as TGTGCCAGCAGCGACCGGGTCTCAACTAATGAAAAACTGTTTTTT. It encodes CASSDRVSTNEKLFF. The variable domain in full, completed from reference TRBV9 and TRBJ1-4, reads DSGVTQTPKHLITATGQRVTLRCSPRSGDLSVYWYQQSLDQGLQFLIQYYNGEERAKGNILERFSAQQFPDLHSELNLSSLELGDSALYFCASSDRVSTNEKLFFGSGTQLSVL.

The chain joins TRBV28 to TRBJ1-2; D remains ambiguous. This CDR3 has 13 amino acids. Trimming took off 1 base at V and 4 bases at J, with 7 bases between the two ends. The germline V gene encodes CDR1 MDHEN and CDR2 SYDVKM. CDR3: CASSLSGSYGYTF. In nucleotides, the CDR3 is TGTGCCAGCAGTTTATCGGGGTCCTATGGCTACACCTTC.

This chain connects TRBV7-8 to TRBJ1-4; D not certain. Germline V CDR1 and CDR2: SGHVS, FQNEAQ. V gave up 2 bases and J gave up 7 bases, with 26 bases separating them. The CDR3 is 19 residues long. The CDR3 DNA reads as TGTGCCAGCAGCTTAAAGGGTATAACTCGCGGATGGTCGGGTGAAAAACTGTTTTTT. Its translation is CASSLKGITRGWSGEKLFF.

The chain joins TRBV4-1 to TRBJ1-2; possible D gene TRBD1, 5 bases. The CDR3 is 16 amino acids. Trimming pared 0 bases from V and 0 bases from J, leaving 11 bases between. Germline CDR1 and CDR2: MGHRA and YSYEKL. The CDR3 loop is CASSQERGTANYGYTF. The CDR3 DNA sequence: TGCGCCAGCAGCCAAGAGAGGGGTACTGCTAACTATGGCTACACCTTC.

The V and J genes are TRBV9 and TRBJ2-2; 12 bases fit TRBD2. The V and J ends lost 1 base and 4 bases, in that order; junction bases with no gene match: 2. The germline CDR1 and CDR2 sequences are SGDLS and YYNGEE. The length of the CDR3 is 16 residues. The CDR3 loop reads CASSVLAGGPTGELFF. The CDR3 nucleotides read TGTGCCAGCAGCGTACTAGCGGGAGGGCCCACCGGGGAGCTGTTTTTT.

The chain has TRBV5-1 and TRBJ2-2, with TRBD1 identical over 10 bases. This CDR3 has 16 amino acids. CDR1 SGHRS and CDR2 YFSETQ come from the germline V gene. Trimming took 4 bases from V and 4 from J; bases not matched to a gene: 7. The CDR3 bases are TGCGCCAGCAGCAGCCGACAGGGGGCAGGCACCGGGGAGCTGTTTTTT. It yields the protein CASSSRQGAGTGELFF.

V is TRBV6-4 and J is TRBJ2-3; D may be TRBD2 (5 bases). The V gene lost 7 bases and the J gene lost 0 bases, with 11 bases spanning the gap. The germline gives CDR1 MRHNA, CDR2 SNTAGT. CDR3 length: 14 residues. The CDR3 nucleotides are TGTGCCAGCAAAGCTCTAGCCAGCACAGATACGCAGTATTTT. It codes for CASKALASTDTQYF.

This rearrangement joins TRBV19 to TRBJ2-5; TRBD2 matches 10 bases. There are 16 residues in the CDR3. In germline, CDR1 is LNHDA, CDR2 SQIVND (reference sequence). V trimming: 3 bases; J trimming: 5 bases; junction bases outside the gene matches: 9. The CDR3 region is CASSIEAGGRRETQYF. CDR3 sequence (DNA): TGTGCCAGTAGTATCGAAGCGGGAGGGCGGAGGGAGACCCAGTACTTC.